The 15 T cell receptor beta chains listed next were all sequenced from one sample in a study of CD8+ T cells in alopecia areata. RNA extraction was followed by reverse transcription into cDNA, which acted as the sequencing template. The method was immunoSEQ multiplex PCR; TCRdb's version includes in-frame clones alone and lacks a portion of them. Here the sample spans about 12,000 clones, just over 55% being singletons. Peripheral blood and lesional scalp punch biopsies came from alopecia areata patients. The sequencing sample was made of skin. The receptor set was obtained from a human donor with alopecia areata.

Remarks on this clone: Other DNA sequences in this sample translate to the same CDR3. Here the CDR3 reads CSVRQGGTDTQYF. In nucleotides, the CDR3 is TGCAGCGTCCGACAGGGGGGTACAGATACGCAGTATTTT. This rearrangement joins TRBV29-1 to TRBJ2-3; 9 bases match TRBD1. Germline lookup yields CDR1 SQVTM and CDR2 ANQGSEA. The CDR3 is made up of 13 amino acids. The J segment lost 3 bases and the V segment lost 6 bases, leaving 4 bases of the junction unmatched.

The chain employs TRBV5-1 and TRBJ1-4; D call uncertain. The V end was cut by 0 bases, the J end by 0 bases, with 12 bases between. The CDR3 extends over 17 amino acids. The germline V gene encodes CDR1 SGHRS and CDR2 YFSETQ. This chain's CDR3 is CASSLVANFATNEKLFF. The CDR3 bases are TGCGCCAGCAGCTTGGTGGCCAATTTTGCAACTAATGAAAAACTGTTTTTT.

The genes are TRBV7-8 and TRBJ2-7; 10 nucleotides agree with TRBD2. The ends lost 4 bases at V and 3 bases at J; junction bases unmatched: 18. The CDR3 runs to 19 residues. In germline, CDR1 is SGHVS, CDR2 FQNEAQ. CDR3 in amino acids: CASSSRLASGSGANYEQYF. The CDR3 nucleotides are TGTGCCAGCAGCTCTCGGCTCGCTAGCGGGAGTGGGGCCAACTACGAGCAGTACTTC. The full variable domain, completed using reference TRBV7-8 and TRBJ2-7, is GAGVSQSPRYKVAKRGQDVALRCDPISGHVSLFWYQQALGQGPEFLTYFQNEAQLDKSGLPSDRFFAERPEGSVSTLKIQRTQQEDSAVYLCASSSRLASGSGANYEQYFGPGTRLTVT.

This chain links TRBV30 with TRBJ2-2; TRBD1 matches at 8 bases. V lost 5 bases to trimming and J lost 1 base; unmatched junction nucleotides: 0. From germline, CDR1 is GTSNPN and CDR2 SVGIG (reference sequence). The CDR3 has 13 amino acids. For the CDR3, the DNA is TGTGCCTGGGACAGGGGGAACACCGGGGAGCTGTTTTTT. Translated: CAWDRGNTGELFF.

The chain couples TRBV7-8 to TRBJ2-6; 9 nucleotides match TRBD1. V gave up 1 base and J gave up 2 bases; unmatched junction bases: 15. Germline V gene lookup returns CDR1 SGHVS and CDR2 FQNEAQ. There are 21 residues in the CDR3. The CDR3 nucleotides read TGTGCCAGCAGCTTAGTACCACGAAGGGACAGGGTGTTCGCTGGGGCCAACGTCCTGACTTTC. It yields the protein CASSLVPRRDRVFAGANVLTF.

The gene calls are TRBV19 and TRBJ2-4; 9 positions match TRBD1. V gave up 5 bases and J gave up 7 bases; unmatched junction bases: 15. Germline loops: CDR1 LNHDA, CDR2 SQIVND (reference sequence). This CDR3 is built from 17 residues. For the CDR3, the DNA is TGTGCCAGTAGTCGGTTAGGGACAGGGATAGAGGGCAACATTCAGTACTTC. It codes for CASSRLGTGIEGNIQYF.

This chain connects TRBV30 to TRBJ1-1; TRBD1 matches at 9 bases. The CDR3 is 14 amino acids. The germline gives CDR1 GTSNPN, CDR2 SVGIG (reference sequence). J lost 4 bases, V lost 2 bases, and 5 bases had no gene match. The CDR3 loop is CAWSRTGVGTEAFF. The CDR3, as DNA: TGTGCCTGGAGTCGGACAGGGGTCGGCACTGAAGCTTTCTTT.

This chain links TRBV28 with TRBJ1-5, with D hard to call. Germline V gene data show CDR1 as MDHEN and CDR2 as SYDVKM. V was pared by 5 bases and J by 5 bases, with 10 bases between. The CDR3 extends over 13 amino acids. CDR3 DNA sequence: TGTGCCAGCAGTAATCCCCCGGATCAGCCCCAGCATTTT. This gives the protein CASSNPPDQPQHF.

The gene calls are TRBV6-1 and TRBJ1-6; D perhaps matches TRBD1 (6 bases). The CDR3 is 14 residues long. V lost 8 bases, J lost 6 bases, and 14 bases lay in between. CDR1 is MNHNS and CDR2 is SASEGT in the germline V gene. In DNA form, the CDR3 reads TGTGCCAGCGGGGGCAGGAGCTTTAATTCACCCCTCCACTTT. Amino acids: CASGGRSFNSPLHF.

The chain couples TRBV28 to TRBJ2-1; either TRBD1 or TRBD2 may supply D (5 bases each). This CDR3 region has 13 residues. In germline, CDR1 is MDHEN, CDR2 SYDVKM. V lost 3 bases, J lost 8 bases, and 11 bases lay in between. CDR3 DNA: TGTGCCAGCAGTTTGGGGGTTTTCGATGAGCAGTTCTTC. Its translation: CASSLGVFDEQFF. Together with reference TRBV28 and TRBJ2-1, the CDR3 gives the full variable domain: DVKVTQSSRYLVKRTGEKVFLECVQDMDHENMFWYRQDPGLGLRLIYFSYDVKMKEKGDIPEGYSVSREKKERFSLILESASTNQTSMYLCASSLGVFDEQFFGPGTRLTVL.

The chain joins TRBV6-6 to TRBJ2-1, with 10 nucleotides matching TRBD2. CDR3 length: 16 residues. Germline V gene data show CDR1 as MNHNY and CDR2 as SVGAGI (reference sequence). V was pared by 2 bases and J by 6 bases, with 7 bases of the junction left unmatched. CDR3 protein: CASSYASSGGGNEQFF. The CDR3 DNA follows: TGTGCCAGCAGTTACGCGTCGAGCGGGGGGGGCAATGAGCAGTTCTTC.

The V and J genes are TRBV7-2 and TRBJ1-1; the D is unclear. V was pared by 5 bases and J by 3 bases, with 16 bases between. The CDR3 runs to 15 residues. Germline CDR1 reads SGHTA; CDR2 reads FQGNSA. CDR3 nucleotide sequence: TGTGCCAGCAGCCGACCCTGGACGGGTGACACTGAAGCTTTCTTT. Amino acid sequence: CASSRPWTGDTEAFF.

This clone was counted a few times. The rearrangement joins TRBV9 to TRBJ2-1; 8 bases map to TRBD2. This CDR3 is 16 amino acids long. V lost 1 base, J lost 8 bases, and 11 bases stayed unmatched. CDR1 is SGDLS and CDR2 is YYNGEE in the germline V gene. The DNA for the CDR3 is TGTGCCAGCAGCGTAATCGCGGCGGGAGGCCGGGATGAGCAGTTCTTC. This translates into CASSVIAAGGRDEQFF. The full variable domain, completed using reference TRBV9 and TRBJ2-1, is DSGVTQTPKHLITATGQRVTLRCSPRSGDLSVYWYQQSLDQGLQFLIQYYNGEERAKGNILERFSAQQFPDLHSELNLSSLELGDSALYFCASSVIAAGGRDEQFFGPGTRLTVL.

This clone was counted only a few times. The chain links TRBV27 to TRBJ2-7; 8 bases are a match to TRBD2. CDR1 and CDR2 (germline): MNHEY, SMNVEV (reference sequence). The V and J ends lost 6 bases and 1 base, in that order; junction bases with no gene match: 8. The CDR3 consists of 15 residues. The CDR3 sequence: CASSPRLAQSYEQYF. Here the CDR3 DNA reads TGTGCCAGCAGCCCCCGACTAGCGCAATCCTACGAGCAGTACTTC.

This chain joins TRBV28 and TRBJ1-5, with no clear D. The CDR3 is made up of 18 amino acids. The germline V and J ends were trimmed by 6 bases and 0 bases, with 21 bases remaining between them. The germline V gene has CDR1 MDHEN and CDR2 SYDVKM. CDR3 residues: CASSYWRLRLNSNQPQHF. The CDR3 nucleotides read TGTGCCAGCAGCTATTGGAGGCTCCGTCTGAATAGCAATCAGCCCCAGCATTTT.